The 6 T cell receptor beta chains below were found in one sample sequenced in a study of CD8 T cells in ankylosing spondylitis. One entry per CDR3 protein, called by TCRdb with MiXCR from the 5' RACE reads. The table records under 300,000 distinct CDR3 sequences, approximately 11% of them present only once. The specimen was blood, either unsorted or a sorted T cell fraction (not recorded which). The receptors were gathered from a male donor with ankylosing spondylitis or in good health (not recorded which).

This clonotype came up many times. V is TRBV3-1 and J is TRBJ1-2; no clear D gene. Looked up from germline, CDR1 is LGHDT and CDR2 is YNNKEL (reference sequence). V lost 4 bases to trimming and J lost 9 bases, with 15 bases between them. CDR3 length: 13 amino acids. CDR3 protein: CASSRRRARRYTF. The CDR3 DNA reads TGTGCCAGCAGCCGGCGCCGGGCGCGGCGCTACACCTTC.

The rearrangement joins TRBV6-1 to TRBJ1-5; perhaps TRBD1 as D (6 bases). The V and J ends lost 6 bases and 0 bases respectively, with 12 bases between them. Germline V gene sequence: CDR1 MNHNS, CDR2 SASEGT. CDR3 length: 15 amino acids. The CDR3 DNA follows: TGTGCCAGCAGGCGGGACACCTATAGCAATCAGCCCCAGCATTTT. Its protein product is CASRRDTYSNQPQHF.

This clonotype was counted at least ten times. The chain employs TRBV7-6 and TRBJ1-1, with a weak D call TRBD1 (5 bases). The germline CDR1 and CDR2 sequences are SGHVS and FNYEAQ. CDR3 length equals 12 residues. The V end was cut by 3 bases, the J end by 4 bases, with 6 bases between. As DNA, the CDR3 is TGTGCCAGCAGCTTGAGGGGCACTGAAGCTTTCTTT. It translates to CASSLRGTEAFF.

This clonotype was seen many times. The chain combines TRBV20-1 with TRBJ2-5; the D gene is possibly TRBD2 (5 bases). The CDR3 extends over 13 amino acids. Germline V CDR1 and CDR2: DFQATT, SNEGSKA (reference sequence). Trimming left V 5 bases short and J 2 bases short, with 12 bases between. CDR3 nucleotide sequence: TGCAGTGCTCCGGACGGACTTCAAGAGACCCAGTACTTC. Translating it yields CSAPDGLQETQYF.

This clonotype was detected many times. This chain joins TRBV9 and TRBJ1-1; D is unresolved. The CDR3 has 14 residues. The V end lost 0 bases, the J end lost 0 bases, and 6 bases lay between the germline ends. Germline V gives CDR1 SGDLS, CDR2 YYNGEE. CDR3 in amino acids: CASSVGAVNTEAFF. The CDR3 DNA sequence: TGTGCCAGCAGCGTAGGGGCGGTGAACACTGAAGCTTTCTTT.

This clonotype was recorded many times. The chain couples TRBV6-1 to TRBJ1-2; unclear D gene. Per the germline V gene, CDR1 is MNHNS and CDR2 is SASEGT. The V gene lost 5 bases and the J gene lost 4 bases, with 14 bases spanning the gap. This CDR3 region has 14 residues. The CDR3 loop is CASSPLAQGYGYTF. CDR3 bases: TGTGCCAGCAGTCCCCTCGCCCAAGGCTATGGCTACACCTTC.